Below, one T cell receptor beta chain is given with its context. Its target is not known. The sample originates from a study of T cell responses to AZD1222 COVID-19 vaccine. At the level of the study: Second-dose schedules of about 4 or about 12 weeks were combined.

Findings and caveats of the study: Spike-specific TCR breadth and depth grew following two AZD1222 doses.

The CDR3 consists of 13 residues. TCRdb's table, derived via immunoSEQ multiplex PCR, lists solely in-frame clones and lacks some. The repertoire holds 90,000 to 120,000 clones, with about 89% as singletons. This chain links TRBV21-1 with TRBJ2-7. TRBV21-1 is designated a pseudogene. The material sequenced was peripheral blood, taken on day 0 of AZD1222 vaccination. The source of this sequence is an adult in good health. CDR3 in amino acids: CASSKDRIYEQYF. CDR3 nucleotides: TGTGCCAGCAGCAAAGATAGGATCTACGAGCAGTACTTC.